This is a list of T cell receptor beta chains from one sample in a study of CD8 T cells in ankylosing spondylitis. TCRdb ran MiXCR on the 5' RACE reads and lists one entry per CDR3 protein. The sample has approximately 110,000 distinct CDR3 sequences; 20% to 30% are singletons. Sequenced sample: synovial fluid, either unsorted or a sorted T cell fraction (not recorded which). The receptor source for this set is a male donor with ankylosing spondylitis. Each CDR3 is given without its conserved first and last residue. A D gene is named only where the DNA matches it firmly. The size entry is marked missing in some rows and otherwise reads once, few, many or a size class.

D	V	size	CDR3
TRBD1	TRBV5-1	NA	ASSLLAGGGEKLF
NA	TRBV5-1	NA	ASSSYPGNTEAF
NA	TRBV6-1	NA	ASTLLGGSSYEQY
TRBD2	TRBV20-1	few	SASLRELSYNEQF
NA	TRBV15	NA	ATSKPRGGTGELF
NA	TRBV5-1	few	ASSLTGKTYNEQF
NA	TRBV4-1	NA	ASSPGRIAGGDEQF
TRBD2	TRBV5-6	NA	ARSLGGLSGRAADTQY
NA	TRBV12-3/TRBV12-4	few	ASSFLDQNQPQH
NA	TRBV11-2	NA	ASSLDRTGEQF
NA	TRBV20-1	many	SARWQGETQY
TRBD1	TRBV7-2	NA	ASSLVGNSGTDPH
NA	TRBV5-4	few	ASSLEPGGDQPQH
TRBD1	TRBV20-1	many	SASDRGSGETQY
TRBD2	TRBV5-6	NA	ASSSGLATDTQY
NA	TRBV25-1	few	ASRDRGDSPLH
NA	TRBV18	NA	ASSPRDEEAF
TRBD1	TRBV18	NA	ASSPLDRGSSPNSPLH
NA	TRBV12-3/TRBV12-4	few	ASRLGGTDTQY
NA	TRBV12-3/TRBV12-4	NA	ASSLHGAPMNTEAF
NA	TRBV7-2	many	ASSLQGSSTDTQY
NA	TRBV9	few	ASSVRGGFSSGNTIY
NA	TRBV3-1	NA	ASSQEQTQETQY
NA	TRBV10-3	few	AIGGVTAEQF
NA	TRBV24-1	NA	ATSDSTVSTDTQY
NA	TRBV21-1	few	ASSKTEQETQY
NA	TRBV13	few	ASSFTRLGFMNTEAF
TRBD1	TRBV29-1	many	SVEEGQGDEQF
NA	TRBV18	few	ASSSLGESEQF
NA	TRBV2	many	ASSVGLPGTEAF
TRBD1	TRBV7-9	NA	ASIPGSGQGVGEKLF
NA	TRBV7-2	few	ASSQGNPGQPQH
TRBD2	TRBV15	NA	ATSSRLAGGQRAQY
TRBD2	TRBV7-9	many	ASSSDSGATGELF
TRBD2	TRBV28	NA	ASSPLTSGTIFSLTQY
NA	TRBV20-1	few	SVDRATDTQY
NA	TRBV14	few	ASSAGIKGVALH
TRBD1	TRBV7-2	NA	ASSPRTGSGNTIY
NA	TRBV12-3/TRBV12-4	NA	ASREPGNTGELF
NA	TRBV20-1	few	SASPAPNEKLF
TRBD2	TRBV5-1	few	ASSLGLAGELTPLSNEQF
NA	TRBV2	NA	ASTTATNTEAF
NA	TRBV19	few	ASSILTDSEAF
TRBD2	TRBV24-1	NA	ATSAVGTSGDTTDTQY
NA	TRBV11-2	NA	ASNDQVGNNEQF
NA	TRBV5-4	NA	ASSATGPARADTQY
NA	TRBV20-1	many	SAIGGGPSKTQY
TRBD2	TRBV20-1	NA	SALPSGRRADTQY
NA	TRBV7-7	NA	ASSLDAVTGELF
NA	TRBV12-3/TRBV12-4	NA	ASSSPWRAPYEQY
TRBD1	TRBV10-3	NA	AISQGATGELF
TRBD2	TRBV7-8	many	ASSLAKLLSGRGRDTQY
NA	TRBV20-1	many	SARKANTGELF
NA	TRBV10-3	NA	AISESSVKVADTQY
TRBD1	TRBV2	few	ASIAGGRSNQPQH
NA	TRBV10-2	NA	ASSSERVYGYT
NA	TRBV5-4	few	ASSLVGAVGLAGGETQY